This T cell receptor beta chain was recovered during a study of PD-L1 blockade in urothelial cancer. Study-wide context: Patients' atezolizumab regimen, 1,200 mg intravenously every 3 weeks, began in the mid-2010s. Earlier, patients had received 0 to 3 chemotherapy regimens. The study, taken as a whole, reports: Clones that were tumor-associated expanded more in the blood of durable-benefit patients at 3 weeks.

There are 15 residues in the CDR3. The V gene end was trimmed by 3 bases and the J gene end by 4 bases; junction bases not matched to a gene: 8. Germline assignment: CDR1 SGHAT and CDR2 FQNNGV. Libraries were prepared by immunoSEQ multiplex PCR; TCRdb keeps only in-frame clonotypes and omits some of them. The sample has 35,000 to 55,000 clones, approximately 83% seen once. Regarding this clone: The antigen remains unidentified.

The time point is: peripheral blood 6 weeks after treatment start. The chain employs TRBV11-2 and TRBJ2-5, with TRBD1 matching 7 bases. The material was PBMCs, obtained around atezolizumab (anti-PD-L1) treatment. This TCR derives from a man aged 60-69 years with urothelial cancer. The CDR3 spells CASSFKTGLRETQYF. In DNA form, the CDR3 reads TGTGCCAGCAGCTTCAAGACAGGGCTAAGAGAGACCCAGTACTTC.